These T cell receptor beta chains were read from a single sample in a study of cytomegalovirus exposure and HLA in healthy donors. Sequenced by immunoSEQ multiplex PCR; TCRdb stores in-frame clones only, minus some. The sample includes some 140,000 clones, around three quarters of them seen just once. Sequenced material: PBMCs. These receptors were collected from a man aged 25 to 40 in good health. Both conserved end residues are part of each CDR3.

j_gene	v_gene	len	CDR3aa
TRBJ2-3	TRBV5-4	16	CASSLAGITTTDTQYF
TRBJ2-7	TRBV30	13	CAACPEGTFEQYF
TRBJ2-1	TRBV5-1	15	CASSPRARGANEQFF
TRBJ2-1	TRBV7-9	16	CASSLTGGDVGNEQFF
TRBJ1-4	TRBV28	14	CATLYRGRDEKLFF
TRBJ1-5	TRBV28	16	CASSTPGQGWDQPQHF
TRBJ2-5	TRBV5-1	14	CASSVGTVQETQYF
TRBJ2-1	TRBV4-3	15	CASSQGDSYGNEQFF
TRBJ1-3	TRBV7-8	14	CASSLGGPGNTIYF
TRBJ1-1	TRBV11-2	14	CASSPRGGVSEAFF
TRBJ2-7	TRBV14	15	CASSQEGGRGYEQYF
TRBJ1-5	TRBV21-1	14	CASSTAGGWQPQHF
TRBJ2-7	TRBV29-1	13	CSVESQGDYEQYF
TRBJ2-1	TRBV7-9	11	CASSSRNEQFF
TRBJ2-7	TRBV28	13	CASSFNRGNEQYF
-	TRBV18	13	CASSRGGSYEQYF
TRBJ2-3	TRBV5-8	16	CASSAGLVRTLDTQYF
TRBJ2-7	TRBV6-1	13	CASSSGGVRRQYF
TRBJ2-7	TRBV5-3	13	CAIRDSTSYEQYF
TRBJ2-5	TRBV7-2	13	CASSTLPAETQYF
TRBJ2-3	TRBV10-3	15	CAISGTSGSADTQYF
TRBJ2-3	TRBV27	14	CASSLIGVTDTQYF